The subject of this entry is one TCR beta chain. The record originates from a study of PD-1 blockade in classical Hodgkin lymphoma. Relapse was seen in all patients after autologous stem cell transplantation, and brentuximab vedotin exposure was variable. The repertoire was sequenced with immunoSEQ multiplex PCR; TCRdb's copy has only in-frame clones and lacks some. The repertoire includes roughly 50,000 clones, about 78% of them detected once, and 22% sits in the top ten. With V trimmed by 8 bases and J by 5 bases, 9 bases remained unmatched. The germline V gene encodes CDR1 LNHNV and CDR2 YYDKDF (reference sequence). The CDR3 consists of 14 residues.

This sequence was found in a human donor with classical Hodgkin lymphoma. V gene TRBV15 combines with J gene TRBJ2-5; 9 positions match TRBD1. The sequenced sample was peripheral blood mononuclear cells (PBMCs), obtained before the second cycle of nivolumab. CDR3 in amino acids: CATRRTGAGETQYF. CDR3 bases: TGTGCCACCCGGAGGACAGGGGCGGGGGAGACCCAGTACTTC.